The 19 T cell receptor beta chains given below trace back to one sample, sequenced in a study of blood T cell repertoires in COVID-19. Here immunoSEQ multiplex PCR was the method, and the copy in TCRdb shows in-frame clones only, minus some. The data show approximately 240,000 clones, with 79% seen just once and about 4% held by the top ten. The sample comprised peripheral blood. All receptors come from a woman aged 40 to 55 with active or convalescent COVID-19.

The chain uses TRBV11-3 and TRBJ2-7; 10 nucleotides match TRBD1. Per germline, CDR1 SGHNT and CDR2 YENEEA. The CDR3 contains 14 residues. V lost 1 base and J lost 6; bases outside the gene matches: 3. The chain's CDR3 is CASSLGDRGSEQYF. CDR3 DNA: TGTGCCAGCAGCTTAGGGGACAGGGGAAGCGAGCAGTACTTC.

The chain joins TRBV9 to TRBJ2-1; TRBD1 matches 7 bases. This CDR3 is built from 16 residues. CDR1 is SGDLS and CDR2 is YYNGEE in the germline V gene. Trimming took 4 bases from V and 6 from J; bases not matched to a gene: 13. CDR3 coding DNA: TGTGCCAGCAGCCCCCCAGAGAGGGGGCTAGGCAATGAGCAGTTCTTC. Translating gives CASSPPERGLGNEQFF.

The table lists this clone with a few counts. This sequence joins TRBV15 and TRBJ1-3, with no clear D. Germline CDR1 reads LNHNV; CDR2 reads YYDKDF (reference sequence). The CDR3 spans 15 residues. V lost 3 bases to trimming and J lost 4 bases, with 13 bases between them. In DNA, the CDR3 is TGTGCCACCAGCAGGGGAGGAGGATCGGGAAACACCATATATTTT. Translating it yields CATSRGGGSGNTIYF. The full variable domain, its missing parts supplied by reference TRBV15 and TRBJ1-3, is DAMVIQNPRYQVTQFGKPVTLSCSQTLNHNVMYWYQQKSSQAPKLLFHYYDKDFNNEADTPDNFQSRRPNTSFCFLDIRSPGLGDTAMYLCATSRGGGSGNTIYFGEGSWLTVV.

The chain uses TRBV12-3 or TRBV12-4 and TRBJ2-1; perhaps TRBD2 as D (6 bases). The CDR3 totals 12 residues. Trimming pared 7 bases from V and 9 bases from J, leaving 13 bases between. The CDR3: CASKRLVAEQFF. CDR3 coding DNA: TGTGCCAGCAAACGACTAGTCGCTGAGCAGTTCTTC.

This chain links TRBV5-4 with TRBJ1-3; 11 nucleotides match TRBD1. Trimming cost V 4 bases and J 2 bases; bases outside gene matches: 8. The CDR3 is made up of 17 amino acids. Germline V gene data show CDR1 as SGHNT and CDR2 as YYREEE (reference sequence). The CDR3 spells CASSRTGGLFTGNTIYF. Here the CDR3 DNA reads TGTGCCAGCAGCAGGACAGGGGGCTTGTTTACTGGAAACACCATATATTTT.

This clone came up a few times. The gene calls are TRBV28 and TRBJ1-5; 7 bases fit TRBD1. This CDR3 comprises 14 residues. Germline V gives CDR1 MDHEN, CDR2 SYDVKM. J lost 6 bases, V lost 2 bases, and 4 bases had no gene match. CDR3 nucleotide sequence: TGTGCCAGCAGTTTAATCGACAGGGCTCAGCCCCAGCATTTT. This codes for CASSLIDRAQPQHF.

The CDR3 bases are TGCGCCAGCAGCCCGAGTGAGGTGTGGACTGAAGCTTTCTTT. Amino acids: CASSPSEVWTEAFF. The chain has TRBV4-1 and TRBJ1-1; no clear D. Germline V CDR1 and CDR2: MGHRA, YSYEKL. The CDR3 contains 14 residues. V shed 4 bases and J shed 5 bases, with 14 bases lying between them.

This clone showed up just once. The rearrangement links TRBV6-1 to TRBJ2-3, with D unresolved. This CDR3 contains 15 residues. V lost 3 bases to trimming and J lost 1 base, with 11 bases between them. CDR1 is MNHNS, CDR2 SASEGT, per germline. The CDR3: CASSELAPGTDTQYF. The DNA for the CDR3 is TGTGCCAGCAGTGAGCTTGCTCCAGGCACAGATACGCAGTATTTT.

V usage is TRBV18 and J usage is TRBJ1-3, with unresolved D. The germline V gene encodes CDR1 KGHSH and CDR2 LQKENI. V was shortened by 1 base and J by 2 bases, with 6 bases between the two germline ends. This CDR3 is 14 amino acids long. CDR3 coding DNA: TGTGCCAGCTCACCACTGGAGGCTGGAAACACCATATATTTT. Translation gives CASSPLEAGNTIYF.

The V and J genes are TRBV10-3 and TRBJ2-7; TRBD1 aligns across 7 bases. V was clipped by 3 bases and J by 0 bases; unmatched bases: 5. The CDR3 loop spans 15 amino acids. In germline, CDR1 is ENHRY, CDR2 SYGVKD. DNA for the CDR3: TGTGCCATCAGTGAAGGGACAGATATCTCCTACGAGCAGTACGTC. Amino acids: CAISEGTDISYEQYV.

The chain has TRBV7-9 and TRBJ2-2; 7 bases agree with TRBD2. The CDR3 has 16 residues. The J segment lost 3 bases and the V segment lost 5 bases, leaving 9 bases of the junction unmatched. Germline CDR1 reads SEHNR; CDR2 reads FQNEAQ (reference sequence). As DNA, the CDR3 is TGTGCCAGCAGCCCCCAAGGACTAGGCTACACCGGGGAGCTGTTTTTT. Amino acids: CASSPQGLGYTGELFF.

J is TRBJ2-1 and V is TRBV7-9, with 12 bases lining up with TRBD1. V trimming: 0 bases; J trimming: 7 bases; junction bases outside the gene matches: 10. Germline CDR1 SEHNR, CDR2 FQNEAQ (reference sequence). The CDR3 spans 18 residues. The CDR3 region is CASSLAGSGQGAQNEQFF. In nucleotides, the CDR3 is TGTGCCAGCAGCTTAGCGGGGTCGGGACAGGGGGCGCAAAATGAGCAGTTCTTC.

Only a few counts were recorded for this clone. The chain recombines TRBV18 with TRBJ2-3; 9 bases are a match to TRBD2. The CDR3 is 15 residues long. With V trimmed by 3 bases and J by 1 base, 2 bases remained unmatched. Per the germline V gene, CDR1 is KGHSH and CDR2 is LQKENI. CDR3 loop: CASSPERGGTDTQYF. CDR3 coding DNA: TGTGCCAGCTCACCGGAGCGGGGGGGCACAGATACGCAGTATTTT. The entire variable domain, with the rest obtained from reference TRBV18 and TRBJ2-3, is as follows: NAGVMQNPRHLVRRRGQEARLRCSPMKGHSHVYWYRQLPEEGLKFMVYLQKENIIDESGMPKERFSAEFPKEGPSILRIQQVVRGDSAAYFCASSPERGGTDTQYFGPGTRLTVL.

This clone was recorded a few times. The chain is built from TRBV5-5 and TRBJ2-5; D is possibly TRBD1 (6 bases). Deletions cut 1 base from V and 5 bases from J, with 12 bases between. This CDR3 is 14 amino acids long. Germline lookup yields CDR1 SGHKS and CDR2 YYEKEE (reference sequence). CDR3 DNA sequence: TGTGCCAGCAGCTTGCTACAGGGTAGTGAGACCCAGTACTTC. This encodes CASSLLQGSETQYF.

The chain joins TRBV7-8 to TRBJ2-7, with D maybe TRBD2 (5 bases). The CDR3 loop spans 13 amino acids. V shed 5 bases and J shed 6 bases, with 14 bases lying between them. Germline lookup yields CDR1 SGHVS and CDR2 FQNEAQ. The DNA for the CDR3 is TGTGCCAGCAGCCCCTCGAGGAGGAGCGAGCAGTACGTC. Protein sequence: CASSPSRRSEQYV.

J is TRBJ1-1 and V is TRBV19, with D unresolved. Germline lookup yields CDR1 LNHDA and CDR2 SQIVND (reference sequence). The CDR3 is 13 residues long. The V end was cut by 7 bases, the J end by 3 bases, with 12 bases between. Here the CDR3 reads CASILRGDTEAFF. CDR3 nucleotides: TGTGCCAGTATATTGCGCGGGGACACTGAAGCTTTCTTT.

This sequence joins TRBV11-2 and TRBJ1-2, with 8 bases fitting TRBD1. V was pared by 5 bases and J by 3 bases, with 2 bases of the junction left unmatched. CDR3 length: 13 residues. The germline V gene has CDR1 SGHAT and CDR2 FQNNGV. The CDR3 here is CASSPGQDYGYTF. The CDR3 coding sequence is TGTGCCAGCAGCCCGGGACAGGACTATGGCTACACCTTC.

The chain has TRBV3-1 (or the pseudogene TRBV3-2) and TRBJ2-1; D possibly corresponds to TRBD2 (6 bases). CDR1 and CDR2 (germline): LGHDT, YNNKEL (reference sequence). The CDR3 is made up of 13 amino acids. The V end was cut by 0 bases, the J end by 10 bases, with 10 bases between. CDR3 sequence reads: CASSQDGLAEQFF. In nucleotides, the CDR3 is TGTGCCAGCAGCCAAGATGGGCTAGCGGAGCAGTTCTTC.

The J gene is TRBJ1-1, the V gene TRBV28, with no clear D. V gave up 2 bases and J gave up 0 bases, with 4 bases separating them. Germline V CDR1 and CDR2: MDHEN, SYDVKM. This CDR3 comprises 13 residues. The CDR3 protein is CASSLAVNTEAFF. Here the CDR3 DNA reads TGTGCCAGCAGTTTAGCGGTGAACACTGAAGCTTTCTTT.